A single TCR beta chain is shown here with its context. The ends lost 3 bases at V and 0 bases at J; junction bases unmatched: 5. CDR1 is LNHNV, CDR2 YYDKDF, per germline (reference sequence). This CDR3 region has 15 residues. Treatment given: oral pan-JAK inhibitor, 5-10 mg twice daily. The sample comes from a study of CD8+ T cells in alopecia areata. Extraction and reverse transcription of RNA yielded cDNA as the sequencing template. The data were produced by immunoSEQ multiplex PCR, yet TCRdb's version contains in-frame clones alone and is incomplete. The sample lists about 260,000 clones, 50% to 75% occurring once.

The sequence came from a human donor with alopecia areata. The starting material was CD4+ T cells sorted from blood, obtained between weeks 51 and 54, from a patient treated with tofacitinib. The V and J genes are TRBV15 and TRBJ2-7; 7 bases are shared with TRBD1. CDR3 loop: CATSSWQGDSYEQYF. The CDR3 DNA reads as TGTGCCACCAGCAGTTGGCAGGGGGACTCCTACGAGCAGTACTTC.